One and the same sample provided the 19 T cell receptor beta chains below, sequenced in a study of blood T cell repertoires in COVID-19. Libraries were prepared by immunoSEQ multiplex PCR; TCRdb keeps only in-frame clonotypes and omits some of them. Of 200,000 to 250,000 clones listed, roughly 89% were seen once; the top ten hold about 14%. The sample comprised PBMCs or T cells enriched from blood (not recorded which). The receptor set was obtained from a man aged 25-40 years who had been exposed to COVID-19.

This chain connects TRBV10-2 to TRBJ1-1; a weak D match, TRBD1 (5 bases). This CDR3 has 14 residues. Trimming left V 4 bases short and J 4 bases short, with 13 bases between. In germline, CDR1 is WSHSY, CDR2 SAAADI. For the CDR3, the DNA is TGCGCCAGCAGTGTCCGCAGGGAAAGCACTGAAGCTTTCTTT. Translating it yields CASSVRRESTEAFF.

The chain links TRBV7-6 to TRBJ1-2, with TRBD1 matching over 9 bases. This CDR3 spans 14 amino acids. J lost 5 bases, V lost 5 bases, and 6 bases had no gene match. Germline V gene sequence: CDR1 SGHVS, CDR2 FNYEAQ. The CDR3 DNA reads as TGTGCCAGCAGCACCCCTGGGACAGGGTATGGCTACACCTTC. Translation gives CASSTPGTGYGYTF.

The sample holds a few counts of this clone. The chain uses TRBV18 and TRBJ1-2; maybe TRBD1 (5 bases). This CDR3 has 13 amino acids. CDR1 is KGHSH and CDR2 is LQKENI in the germline V gene. V lost 6 bases, J lost 3 bases, and 11 bases lay in between. The CDR3 DNA follows: TGTGCCAGCTCCTTACAGGAGCACTATGGCTACACCTTC. It encodes CASSLQEHYGYTF.

The genes are TRBV5-5 and TRBJ1-1, with 8 bases matching TRBD1. The germline V gene encodes CDR1 SGHKS and CDR2 YYEKEE (reference sequence). The CDR3 contains 14 residues. After removal of 0 bases from V and 11 bases from J, the junction contained 9 bases not matched to a gene. CDR3 in DNA: TGTGCCAGCAGCTTGGAGGGACAGGCTTTGAGTGCTTTCTTT. As protein: CASSLEGQALSAFF.

This chain joins TRBV4-1 and TRBJ2-7; 10 bases are a match to TRBD1. Per germline, CDR1 MGHRA and CDR2 YSYEKL. This CDR3 region has 17 residues. J lost 5 bases, V lost 4 bases, and 14 bases had no gene match. CDR3 residues: CASSRWGTGALSDEQYF. In nucleotides, the CDR3 is TGCGCCAGCAGCCGCTGGGGGACAGGGGCTCTGAGCGACGAGCAGTACTTC.

This clone was counted between two and nine times. The V gene is TRBV11-2, the J gene TRBJ2-7; D unclear. V was shortened by 0 bases and J by 2 bases, with 11 bases between the two germline ends. This CDR3 is 15 amino acids long. Per germline, CDR1 SGHAT and CDR2 FQNNGV. As DNA, the CDR3 is TGTGCCAGCAGCTTAGATCTTTACAGCACCTACGAGCAGTACTTC. Translation gives CASSLDLYSTYEQYF.

The V gene is TRBV29-1, the J gene TRBJ2-3, with 12 bases matching TRBD2. The CDR3 has 13 residues. The V gene end was trimmed by 7 bases and the J gene end by 14 bases; junction bases not matched to a gene: 13. Germline V lookup: CDR1 SQVTM, CDR2 ANQGSEA. Here the CDR3 DNA reads TGCAGCGGTGAGCGTCCGCTAGCGGGGGGGACGTATTTT. Amino acid sequence: CSGERPLAGGTYF.

The chain uses TRBV6-5 and TRBJ2-3; tentatively, D is TRBD2 (6 bases). The length of the CDR3 is 14 residues. CDR1 and CDR2 (germline): MNHEY, SVGAGI. V dropped 9 bases and J dropped 4 bases, with 17 bases sitting between them. The CDR3 nucleotides are TGTGCCAGTCTGGAGGGAACATGGGCAGATACGCAGTATTTT. Translation: CASLEGTWADTQYF.

The V call is TRBV27, the J call TRBJ2-1; no reliable D call. The CDR3 is 12 amino acids. In germline, CDR1 is MNHEY, CDR2 SMNVEV (reference sequence). Trimming cost V 2 bases and J 9 bases, with 8 bases left between them. CDR3 protein: CASSLLGSEQFF. Here the CDR3 DNA reads TGTGCCAGCAGTTTACTTGGTAGTGAGCAGTTCTTC.

This chain uses TRBV10-3 with TRBJ2-6; 8 positions match TRBD1. The CDR3 has 14 residues. After removal of 10 bases from V and 5 bases from J, the junction contained 7 bases not matched to a gene. Looked up from germline, CDR1 is ENHRY and CDR2 is SYGVKD. The CDR3 is CANSDRERANVLTF. DNA of the CDR3: TGTGCCAACTCGGACAGGGAAAGGGCCAACGTCCTGACTTTC.

The chain has TRBV19 and TRBJ2-7; a possible D gene is TRBD1 (5 bases). The V end lost 6 bases, the J end lost 0 bases, and 9 bases lay between the germline ends. Germline CDR1 is LNHDA and CDR2 is SQIVND (reference sequence). The CDR3 has 13 amino acids. In DNA form, the CDR3 reads TGTGCCAGTAGCCCAGGGCCCTCCTACGAGCAGTACTTC. Its protein is CASSPGPSYEQYF. Full variable domain (missing parts from reference TRBV19 and TRBJ2-7): DGGITQSPKYLFRKEGQNVTLSCEQNLNHDAMYWYRQDPGQGLRLIYYSQIVNDFQKGDIAEGYSVSREKKESFPLTVTSAQKNPTAFYLCASSPGPSYEQYFGPGTRLTVT.

The chain employs TRBV5-4 and TRBJ2-1; TRBD2 aligns across 10 bases. V lost 3 bases and J lost 4; bases outside the gene matches: 4. From germline, CDR1 is SGHNT and CDR2 YYREEE (reference sequence). This CDR3 spans 15 amino acids. This chain's CDR3 is CASSSGTSEYNEQFF. The CDR3 DNA follows: TGTGCCAGCAGCTCTGGGACTAGCGAGTACAATGAGCAGTTCTTC.

This sequence joins TRBV2 and TRBJ2-5, with 13 bases that match TRBD2. The germline gives CDR1 SNHLY, CDR2 FYNNEI. The CDR3 loop spans 17 amino acids. Trimming removed 3 bases from V and 5 bases from J; junction bases left unmatched: 9. Written as DNA, the CDR3 is TGTGCCAGCAGTGAGGCACTAGCGGGGGGGCTTGGCGAGACCCAGTACTTC. This translates into CASSEALAGGLGETQYF.

Written as DNA, the CDR3 is TGTGCCAGCAGAAAGGGACAGGGGGGCCTCTACGAGCAGTACTTC. Translation: CASRKGQGGLYEQYF. This chain links TRBV2 with TRBJ2-7, with 11 bases fitting TRBD1. After removal of 6 bases from V and 3 bases from J, the junction contained 7 bases not matched to a gene. The CDR3 extends over 15 amino acids. CDR1 and CDR2 (germline): SNHLY, FYNNEI.

This clone appeared a few times. The CDR3 region has the DNA TGTGCCAGCAGTTTACTGTCCTATGGCACCGGGGAGCTGTTTTTT. Translation gives CASSLLSYGTGELFF. V usage is TRBV27 and J usage is TRBJ2-2; the D is unclear. There are 15 residues in the CDR3. The V gene lost 2 bases and the J gene lost 4 bases, with 11 bases spanning the gap. The V gene's germline CDR1 is MNHEY and CDR2 SMNVEV (reference sequence).

This chain connects TRBV7-2 to TRBJ2-7; tentatively, D is TRBD1 (6 bases). The V and J ends lost 5 bases and 4 bases respectively, with 18 bases between them. Germline assignment: CDR1 SGHTA and CDR2 FQGNSA. The CDR3 is 15 residues long. This CDR3 reads CASSARQDFGYEQYF. CDR3 coding DNA: TGTGCCAGCAGCGCTCGACAGGATTTTGGATACGAGCAGTACTTC.

J is TRBJ2-5 and V is TRBV7-2; D is possibly TRBD1 (5 bases). This CDR3 spans 15 amino acids. Trimming removed 3 bases from V and 5 bases from J, with 16 bases in between. Germline CDR1 and CDR2: SGHTA and FQGNSA. The CDR3 here is CASSFNLRGGETQYF. In DNA form, the CDR3 reads TGTGCCAGCAGCTTCAACCTTAGGGGTGGGGAGACCCAGTACTTC.

This chain uses TRBV7-9 with TRBJ1-1; D remains unclear. This CDR3 has 13 amino acids. Germline assignment: CDR1 SEHNR and CDR2 FQNEAQ (reference sequence). V shed 4 bases and J shed 0 bases, with 6 bases lying between them. The CDR3 region has the DNA TGTGCCAGCAGCTACGGTATGAACACTGAAGCTTTCTTT. It encodes CASSYGMNTEAFF. Together with reference TRBV7-9 and TRBJ1-1, the CDR3 gives the full variable domain: DTGVSQNPRHKITKRGQNVTFRCDPISEHNRLYWYRQTLGQGPEFLTYFQNEAQLEKSRLLSDRFSAERPKGSFSTLEIQRTEQGDSAMYLCASSYGMNTEAFFGQGTRLTVV.

The J gene is TRBJ2-2, the V gene TRBV5-1, with a weak D call TRBD2 (5 bases). The ends were cut back, 0 bases at V and 6 bases at J, with 15 bases in the middle. There are 16 residues in the CDR3. From germline, CDR1 is SGHRS and CDR2 YFSETQ. The CDR3 loop reads CASSLGREVVSGELFF. As DNA, the CDR3 is TGCGCCAGCAGCTTGGGACGGGAAGTAGTATCCGGGGAGCTGTTTTTT. Based on the CDR3 plus reference TRBV5-1 and TRBJ2-2, the full variable domain is KAGVTQTPRYLIKTRGQQVTLSCSPISGHRSVSWYQQTPGQGLQFLFEYFSETQRNKGNFPGRFSGRQFSNSRSEMNVSTLELGDSALYLCASSLGREVVSGELFFGEGSRLTVL.